This T cell receptor (beta chain) originates from a study of control samples from healthy donors and cancer patients. Measured with immunoSEQ multiplex PCR; TCRdb has only the in-frame clones, and not every one. Of roughly 120,000 clones in the sample, just over 90% are singletons; the top ten hold 7.8%. The CDR3 contains 14 residues. Germline values: CDR1 LGHNA, CDR2 YNFKEQ. Trimming stripped 4 bases from V and 3 bases from J, with 12 bases between. The sequence was obtained from a woman aged 18-35 years in good health. This chain uses TRBV4-2 with TRBJ1-1; D is ambiguous. Sequenced material: blood. This CDR3 reads CASSLRVEDTEAFF. The CDR3 coding sequence is TGTGCCAGCAGCCTCCGTGTCGAAGACACTGAAGCTTTCTTT.